Included here is one TCR beta chain sequence, with context. The record originates from a study of CXCR3-negative and CXCR3-positive naive CD8 T cells. This CDR3 spans 12 amino acids. In germline, CDR1 is SQVTM, CDR2 ANQGSEA. The TRB libraries of cDNA were built by UMI-labeled 5' RACE. After re-calling the 5' RACE reads, TCRdb lists one entry per CDR3 protein, DNA absent. The specimen's table records about 45,000 distinct CDR3 sequences. The chain carries TRBV29-1 and TRBJ1-1; TCRdb outputs TRBD1, but without DNA this stays unchecked. The receptor was derived from a human donor in good health. Some clones in this sample may be carry-over from other donors' samples. Sample: memory CD8+ T cells from blood. The CDR3 region is CSVRGSDTEAFF.